Included here is one T cell receptor (beta chain) sequence, with context. The target antigen is unknown. V shed 8 bases, J shed 4 bases, and the junction held 3 bases outside the gene matches. Germline loops: CDR1 DFQATT, CDR2 SNEGSKA (reference sequence). The CDR3 consists of 13 residues. Carried by the TCR beta cDNA libraries were unique molecular identifiers. MiXCR, run by TCRdb on the PCR reads, gives a single entry per CDR3 protein. The table includes about 260,000 distinct CDR3 sequences, 35% to 40% detected once. The sample is drawn from a study of post-analysis software for immune sequencing data. Study results and limitations: Relative to controls, patients had several TRBV segments at higher frequency, with TRBV5-6, TRBV5-1 and TRBV20-1 among these.

The chain employs TRBV20-1 and TRBJ2-5; 14 nucleotides agree with TRBD2. The sequencing sample was made of blood. This sequence was found in a girl aged 10-17 years with multiple sclerosis. The CDR3 DNA follows: TGCAGTTTCGGACTAGCGGGGGGAGAGACCCAGTACTTC. Residues: CSFGLAGGETQYF.